This T cell receptor (beta chain) was identified during a study of tumor and adjacent non-tumor tissue in lung cancer. Across the study: Histology: eleven to twelve adenocarcinoma, a couple of squamous cell carcinoma, 1 small cell lung cancer. On average, productive TCRbeta reads reached 4 million to 5 million per sample.

Study findings and constraints: Compared with tumor, normal lung showed significantly lower TCR diversity.

The library came from three nested PCR rounds adapted from ARM-PCR protocols. In TCRdb, the multiplex PCR reads were re-called with MiXCR into one record per CDR3 protein. The table shows about 200,000 distinct CDR3 sequences, with about 71% occurring only once. Germline CDR1 reads SQVTM; CDR2 reads ANQGSEA. The CDR3 runs 15 residues. V lost 7 bases to trimming and J lost 0 bases; unmatched junction nucleotides: 9. This sample's RNA came from whole unsorted tissue. Between August and November 2014, newly diagnosed, chemotherapy-naive lung cancer patients underwent thoracic surgery in China. Comments on this clonotype: Antigen unknown. A single base separates this from a much larger clone, so it may be a read error.

Sequenced: lung tumor tissue. V and J are TRBV29-1 and TRBJ1-2; TRBD1 matches at 9 bases. This clonotype was obtained from a man aged 55 to 70 with non-small cell lung cancer. The CDR3 loop is CSGGGTGSTNYGYTF. The CDR3 DNA reads TGCAGCGGGGGAGGGACAGGGAGTACTAACTATGGCTACACCTTC.